What follows describes a single T cell receptor (beta chain). The data derive from a study of T-cell memory formation after mild COVID-19. Germline assignment: CDR1 KGHDR and CDR2 SFDVKD. V lost 6 bases, J lost 4 bases, and 6 bases stayed unmatched. The CDR3 totals 16 residues. TCRdb passed the 5' RACE reads through MiXCR, listing each CDR3 protein once. The top ten hold about an eighth of the sample, which has roughly 350,000 distinct CDR3 sequences, roughly 20% seen once. The chain joins TRBV24-1 to TRBJ2-3; the match to TRBD2 covers 13 bases. This sequence was found in an adult woman who had mild COVID-19 (a few samples of this study predate the infection). Cell type and time point are not known. The sample was PBMCs or a T cell subset sorted from them (not recorded which). CDR3 bases: TGTGCCACCAGTACTCGACTAGCGGGGGGCGCAGATACGCAGTATTTT. This encodes CATSTRLAGGADTQYF.